This T cell receptor beta chain is drawn from a study of blood T cell repertoires in COVID-19. Libraries were prepared by immunoSEQ multiplex PCR; TCRdb keeps only in-frame clonotypes and omits some of them. The table shows roughly 140,000 clones, with around 89% occurring only once. This CDR3 has 12 amino acids. Trimming took off 3 bases at V and 4 bases at J, with 7 bases between the two ends. Germline CDR1 LGHDT, CDR2 YNNKEL (reference sequence). The sequenced sample was peripheral blood. This chain links TRBV3-1 (or the pseudogene TRBV3-2) with TRBJ2-7; perhaps TRBD1 as D (6 bases). The clonotype was recovered from an elderly woman with acute or convalescent COVID-19. The CDR3 spells CASSHGQYEQYF. Here the CDR3 DNA reads TGTGCCAGCAGCCACGGACAGTACGAGCAGTACTTC.